This T cell receptor beta chain is drawn from a study of blood T cell repertoires in COVID-19. Germline assignment: CDR1 MDHEN and CDR2 SYDVKM. The CDR3 has 14 amino acids. Trimming left V 10 bases short and J 0 bases short, with 13 bases between. As handled by the study authors: Amplifying reference gene primers gave estimates of nucleated cell counts. Assay used: immunoSEQ multiplex PCR; TCRdb lists only in-frame clones, some missing. The V and J calls and clone size come from that table; D and trimming were worked out from the DNA. The sample holds approximately 300,000 clones; around 90% are singletons and the top ten take approximately 7.5%.

Material: peripheral blood. This TCR derives from a woman aged 30 to 39 with COVID-19, enrolled during active disease. The chain recombines TRBV28 with TRBJ2-1; D not resolved. The CDR3 sequence: CATTFSSSYNEQFF. The CDR3 nucleotides are TGTGCCACCACCTTTTCGAGCTCCTACAATGAGCAGTTCTTC.